This TCR beta chain was obtained from a study of cytomegalovirus exposure and HLA in healthy donors. The CDR3 contains 19 residues. Trimming pared 4 bases from V and 1 base from J, leaving 22 bases between. In germline, CDR1 is LNHDA, CDR2 SQIVND (reference sequence). This clone was recorded once. Its antigen remains unknown. The study, taken as a whole, reports: One variant, a missense change in DCLRE1C, was linked in a later analysis to TCR beta V- and J-gene trimming.

Vbeta (60) and Jbeta (13) primers were used in the PCR. TCRdb's copy holds only in-frame clones and misses some; the assay was immunoSEQ multiplex PCR. This repertoire shows under 150,000 clones, about 75% found once; its top ten account for 1.1% to 1.5%. This chain connects TRBV19 to TRBJ1-4; no clear D. The sequence came from a woman in her forties in good health and CMV-seronegative. The specimen was PBMCs. This chain's CDR3 is CASSNSPRRGHETNEKLFF. CDR3 nucleotide sequence: TGTGCCAGTAGTAATAGTCCCCGTCGAGGGCATGAAACTAATGAAAAACTGTTTTTT.